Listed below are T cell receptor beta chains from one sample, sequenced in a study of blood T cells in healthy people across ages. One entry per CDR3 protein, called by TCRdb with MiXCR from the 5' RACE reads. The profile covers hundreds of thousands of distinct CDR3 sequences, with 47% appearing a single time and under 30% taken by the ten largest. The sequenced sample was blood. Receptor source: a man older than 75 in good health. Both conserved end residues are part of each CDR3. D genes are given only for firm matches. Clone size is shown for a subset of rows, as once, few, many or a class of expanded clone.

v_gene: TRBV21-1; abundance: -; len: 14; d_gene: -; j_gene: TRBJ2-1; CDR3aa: CASSPLGENNEQFF; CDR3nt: TGTGCCAGCAGCCCCCTAGGGGAGAACAATGAGCAGTTCTTC
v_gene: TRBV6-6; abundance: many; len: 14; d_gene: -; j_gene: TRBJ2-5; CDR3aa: CASSVAWGTETQYF; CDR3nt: TGTGCCAGCAGCGTAGCCTGGGGAACGGAGACCCAGTACTTC
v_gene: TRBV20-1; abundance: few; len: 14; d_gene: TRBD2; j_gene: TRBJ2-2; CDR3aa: CSARVGTTTGELFF; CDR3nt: TGCAGTGCTAGAGTAGGGACTACCACCGGGGAGCTGTTTTTT
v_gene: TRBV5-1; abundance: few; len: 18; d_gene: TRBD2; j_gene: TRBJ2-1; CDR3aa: CASSSQLAGAFSYNEQFF; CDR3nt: TGCGCCAGCAGCTCTCAACTAGCGGGCGCCTTCTCCTACAATGAGCAGTTCTTC
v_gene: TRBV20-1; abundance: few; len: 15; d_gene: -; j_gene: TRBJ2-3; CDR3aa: CSARDWMEGTDTQYF; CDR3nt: TGCAGTGCTAGAGATTGGATGGAAGGCACAGATACGCAGTATTTT
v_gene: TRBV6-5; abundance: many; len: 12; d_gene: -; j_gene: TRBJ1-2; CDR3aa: CASSNLFGGYTF; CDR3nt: TGTGCCAGCAGTAACCTGTTCGGGGGCTACACCTTC
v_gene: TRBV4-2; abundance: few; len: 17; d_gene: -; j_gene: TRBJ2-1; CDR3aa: CASSQDTPGAGANEQFF; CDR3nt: TGTGCCAGCAGCCAAGATACCCCGGGAGCCGGGGCCAATGAGCAGTTCTTC
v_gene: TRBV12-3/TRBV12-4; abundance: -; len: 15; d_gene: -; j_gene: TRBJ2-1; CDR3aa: CASSLLTSRGEEQFF; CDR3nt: TGTGCCAGCAGTTTACTGACCAGCAGGGGGGAGGAGCAGTTCTTC
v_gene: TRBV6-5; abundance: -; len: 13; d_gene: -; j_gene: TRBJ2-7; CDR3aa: CASSHPPREEQYF; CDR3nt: TGTGCCAGCAGTCACCCCCCTCGAGAAGAGCAGTACTTC
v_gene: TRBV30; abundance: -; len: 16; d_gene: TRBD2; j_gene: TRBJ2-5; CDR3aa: CAWSPKTSGGQETQYF; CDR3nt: TGTGCCTGGAGTCCAAAGACTAGCGGGGGACAAGAGACCCAGTACTTC
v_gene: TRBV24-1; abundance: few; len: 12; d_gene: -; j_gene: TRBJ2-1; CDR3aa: CATSDFGPGQFF; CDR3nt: TGTGCCACCAGTGATTTTGGGCCGGGACAGTTCTTC
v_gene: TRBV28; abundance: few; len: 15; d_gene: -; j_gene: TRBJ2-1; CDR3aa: CASSLLTGKYNEQFF; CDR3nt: TGTGCCAGCAGTTTATTGACGGGAAAGTACAATGAGCAGTTCTTC
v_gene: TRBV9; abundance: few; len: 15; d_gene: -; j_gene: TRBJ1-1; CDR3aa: CASSVGTDLRTEAFF; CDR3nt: TGTGCCAGCAGCGTTGGGACGGACCTGAGGACTGAAGCTTTCTTT
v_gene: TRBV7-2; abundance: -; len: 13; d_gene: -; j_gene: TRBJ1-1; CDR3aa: CASSSSMNTEAFF; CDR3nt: TGTGCCAGCAGCTCCTCAATGAACACTGAAGCTTTCTTT
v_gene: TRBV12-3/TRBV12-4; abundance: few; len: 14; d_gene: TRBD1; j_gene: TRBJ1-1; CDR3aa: CASSEGQGETEAFF; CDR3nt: TGTGCCAGCAGCGAAGGACAGGGCGAAACTGAAGCTTTCTTT
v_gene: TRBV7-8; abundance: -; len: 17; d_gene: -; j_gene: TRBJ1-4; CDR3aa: CASSPRRQQGYNEKLFF; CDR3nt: TGTGCCAGCAGCCCGCGTCGGCAACAGGGTTATAATGAAAAACTGTTTTTT
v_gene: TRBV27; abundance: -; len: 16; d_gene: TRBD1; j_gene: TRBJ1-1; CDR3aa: CASSFRTGVKNTEAFF; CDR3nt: TGTGCCAGCAGTTTCCGCACAGGGGTGAAGAACACTGAAGCTTTCTTT
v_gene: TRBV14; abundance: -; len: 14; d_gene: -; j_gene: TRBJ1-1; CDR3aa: CASSQLTANTEAFF; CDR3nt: TGTGCCAGCAGCCAGCTAACAGCTAACACTGAAGCTTTCTTT
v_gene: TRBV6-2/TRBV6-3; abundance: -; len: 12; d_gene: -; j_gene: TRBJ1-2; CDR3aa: CASRPTGSGYTF; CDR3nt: TGTGCCAGCAGGCCTACAGGGAGCGGCTACACCTTC
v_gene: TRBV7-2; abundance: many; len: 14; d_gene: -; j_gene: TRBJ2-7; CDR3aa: CASSRDSSSYEQYF; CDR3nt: TGTGCCAGCAGTCGGGACTCCAGCTCCTACGAGCAGTACTTC
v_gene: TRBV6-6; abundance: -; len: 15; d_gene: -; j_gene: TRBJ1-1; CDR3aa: CASSYSYMRNTEAFF; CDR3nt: TGTGCCAGCAGTTACTCTTACATGCGGAACACTGAAGCTTTCTTT
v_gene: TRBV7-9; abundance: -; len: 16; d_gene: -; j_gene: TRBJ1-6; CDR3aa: CASSSTWTETNSPLHF; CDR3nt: TGTGCCAGCAGCTCAACGTGGACAGAAACCAATTCACCCCTCCACTTT
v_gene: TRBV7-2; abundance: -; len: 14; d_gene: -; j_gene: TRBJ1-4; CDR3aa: CASSQGGSGEKLFF; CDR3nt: TGTGCCAGCAGCCAAGGGGGTTCGGGTGAAAAACTGTTTTTT
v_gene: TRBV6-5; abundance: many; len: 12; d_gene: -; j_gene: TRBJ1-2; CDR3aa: CASSFTGHGYTF; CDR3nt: TGTGCCAGCAGTTTCACAGGGCATGGCTACACCTTC
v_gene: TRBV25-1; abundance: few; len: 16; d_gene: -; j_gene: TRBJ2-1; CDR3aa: CASSRSPSGSYNEQFF; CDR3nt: TGTGCCAGCAGTCGATCTCCGTCCGGGTCCTACAATGAGCAGTTCTTC
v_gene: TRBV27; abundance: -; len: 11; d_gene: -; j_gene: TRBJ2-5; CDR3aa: CASQRVETQYF; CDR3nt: TGTGCCAGCCAGAGGGTGGAGACCCAGTACTTC
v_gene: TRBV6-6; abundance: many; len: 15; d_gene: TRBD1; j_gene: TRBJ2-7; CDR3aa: CASSYPLDRGNEQYF; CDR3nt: TGTGCCAGCAGTTACCCCCTGGACAGGGGGAACGAGCAGTACTTC
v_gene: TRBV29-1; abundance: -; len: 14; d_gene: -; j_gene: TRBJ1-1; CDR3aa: CSVDEWPGRAEAFF; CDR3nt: TGCAGCGTTGACGAGTGGCCCGGGCGGGCTGAAGCTTTCTTT
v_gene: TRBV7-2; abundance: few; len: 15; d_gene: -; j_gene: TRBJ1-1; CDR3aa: CASSPTYGFWVDAFF; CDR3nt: TGTGCCAGCAGCCCCACGTATGGGTTTTGGGTTGATGCTTTCTTT
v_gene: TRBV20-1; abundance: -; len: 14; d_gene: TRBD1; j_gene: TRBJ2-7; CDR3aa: CSAIAGQGSHEQYF; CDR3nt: TGCAGTGCTATCGCGGGACAGGGCTCCCACGAGCAGTACTTC
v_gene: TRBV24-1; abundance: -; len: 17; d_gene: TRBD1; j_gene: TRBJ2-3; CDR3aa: CATSDSRTGGYTDTQYF; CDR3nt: TGTGCCACCAGTGATTCCAGGACAGGGGGCTACACAGATACGCAGTATTTT
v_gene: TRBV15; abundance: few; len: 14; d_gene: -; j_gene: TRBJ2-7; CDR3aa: CATSRSLSSYEQYF; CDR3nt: TGTGCCACCAGCAGATCTCTTAGCTCCTACGAGCAGTACTTC
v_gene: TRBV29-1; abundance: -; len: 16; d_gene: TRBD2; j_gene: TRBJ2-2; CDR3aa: CSVEVLAGANTGELFF; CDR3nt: TGCAGCGTTGAAGTTCTAGCGGGAGCGAACACCGGGGAGCTGTTTTTT
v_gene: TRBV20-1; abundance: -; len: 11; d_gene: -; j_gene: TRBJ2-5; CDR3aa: CSALARDDQYF; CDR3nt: TGCAGTGCCTTGGCGAGGGACGATCAGTACTTC
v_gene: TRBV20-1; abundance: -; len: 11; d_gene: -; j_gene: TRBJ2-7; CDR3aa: CSAPDPLGQYF; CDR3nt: TGCAGTGCTCCAGACCCCCTAGGGCAGTACTTC
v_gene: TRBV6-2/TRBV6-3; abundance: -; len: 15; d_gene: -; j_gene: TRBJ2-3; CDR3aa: CASTREGSDTDTQYF; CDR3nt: TGTGCCAGCACCCGAGAGGGTTCGGACACAGATACGCAGTATTTT
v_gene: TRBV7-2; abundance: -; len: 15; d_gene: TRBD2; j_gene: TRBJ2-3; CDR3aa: CASSRGSSPSGTQYF; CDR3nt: TGTGCCAGCAGCCGCGGGAGTAGCCCGTCGGGTACGCAGTATTTT
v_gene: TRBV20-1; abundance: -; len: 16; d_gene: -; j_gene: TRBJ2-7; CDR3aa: CSARDQGGGSSYGQYF; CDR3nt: TGCAGTGCTAGAGATCAGGGGGGCGGGAGCTCCTACGGGCAGTACTTC
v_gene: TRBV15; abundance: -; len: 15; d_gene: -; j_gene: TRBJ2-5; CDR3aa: CATSSQGLYQETQYF; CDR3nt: TGTGCCACCAGCTCCCAGGGGCTTTACCAAGAGACCCAGTACTTC
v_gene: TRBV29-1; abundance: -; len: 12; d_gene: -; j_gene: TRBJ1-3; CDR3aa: CSFTGSGNTIYF; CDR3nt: TGCAGCTTCACAGGGTCGGGAAACACCATATATTTT
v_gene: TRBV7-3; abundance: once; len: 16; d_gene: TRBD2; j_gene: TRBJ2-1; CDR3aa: CASSLGGSSGRGEQFF; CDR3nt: TGTGCCAGCAGCTTAGGGGGGTCTAGCGGGAGGGGCGAGCAGTTCTTC
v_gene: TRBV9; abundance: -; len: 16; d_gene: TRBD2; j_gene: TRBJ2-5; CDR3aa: CASSPDSGGGAETQYF; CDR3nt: TGTGCCAGCAGCCCAGATAGCGGGGGTGGGGCAGAGACCCAGTACTTC
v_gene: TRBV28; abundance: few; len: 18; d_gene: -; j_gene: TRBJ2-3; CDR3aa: CASRPAGLGVAGADTQYF; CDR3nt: TGTGCCAGCAGACCGGCGGGGCTGGGGGTCGCGGGTGCAGATACGCAGTATTTT
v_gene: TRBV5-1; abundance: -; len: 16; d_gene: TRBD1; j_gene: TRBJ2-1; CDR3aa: CASSLSRDRVYNEQFF; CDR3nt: TGCGCCAGCAGCTTAAGCCGGGACAGGGTATACAATGAGCAGTTCTTC
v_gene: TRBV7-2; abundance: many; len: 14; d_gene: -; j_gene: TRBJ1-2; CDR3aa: CASSLGWQSYGYTF; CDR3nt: TGTGCCAGCAGCTTAGGATGGCAGTCCTATGGCTACACCTTC
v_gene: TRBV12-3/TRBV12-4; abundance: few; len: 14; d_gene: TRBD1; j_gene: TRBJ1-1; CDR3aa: CASTMTGRNTEAFF; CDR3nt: TGTGCCAGCACAATGACAGGGAGGAACACTGAAGCTTTCTTT
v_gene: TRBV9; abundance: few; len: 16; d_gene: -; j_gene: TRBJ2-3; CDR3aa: CASSVSRTLSTDTQYF; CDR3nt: TGTGCCAGCAGCGTATCAAGGACCCTTAGCACAGATACGCAGTATTTT
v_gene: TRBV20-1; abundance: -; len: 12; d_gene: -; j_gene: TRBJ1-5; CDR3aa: CSAGRGNRPQHF; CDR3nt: TGCAGTGCCGGCCGGGGGAATCGGCCCCAGCATTTT
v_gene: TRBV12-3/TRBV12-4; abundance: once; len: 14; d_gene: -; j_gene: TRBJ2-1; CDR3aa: CASSLMGVGNEQFF; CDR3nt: TGTGCCAGCAGTTTGATGGGAGTGGGTAATGAGCAGTTCTTC
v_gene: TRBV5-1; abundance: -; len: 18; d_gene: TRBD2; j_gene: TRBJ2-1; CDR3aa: CASSSGTSGRLTYNEQFF; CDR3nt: TGCGCCAGCAGCTCCGGGACTAGCGGCCGGCTTACATACAATGAGCAGTTCTTC
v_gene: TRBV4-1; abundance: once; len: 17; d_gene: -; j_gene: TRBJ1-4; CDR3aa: CASSPSGAASTNEKLFF; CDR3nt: TGCGCCAGCAGCCCCTCGGGAGCAGCCTCAACTAATGAAAAACTGTTTTTT
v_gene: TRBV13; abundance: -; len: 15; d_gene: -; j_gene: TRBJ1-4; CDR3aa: CASSRRGRANEKLFF; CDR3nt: TGTGCCAGCAGCCGGCGGGGGCGGGCGAATGAAAAACTGTTTTTT
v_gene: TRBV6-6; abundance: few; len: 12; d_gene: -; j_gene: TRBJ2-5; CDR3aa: CASKQGGETQYF; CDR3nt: TGTGCCAGCAAACAGGGAGGGGAGACCCAGTACTTC
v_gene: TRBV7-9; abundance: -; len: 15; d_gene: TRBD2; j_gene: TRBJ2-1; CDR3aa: CASSPQGLANNEQFF; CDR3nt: TGTGCCAGCAGCCCTCAGGGACTAGCGAATAATGAGCAGTTCTTC
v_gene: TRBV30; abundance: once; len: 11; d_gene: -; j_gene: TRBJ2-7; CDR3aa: CAWKGAYEQYF; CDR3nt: TGTGCCTGGAAAGGGGCCTACGAGCAGTACTTC
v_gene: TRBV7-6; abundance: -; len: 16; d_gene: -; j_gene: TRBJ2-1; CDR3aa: CASSLTALALRNEQFF; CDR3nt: TGTGCCAGCAGCTTGACCGCGTTGGCCCTACGGAATGAGCAGTTCTTC
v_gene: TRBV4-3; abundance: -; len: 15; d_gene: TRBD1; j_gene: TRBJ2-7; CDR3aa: CASSQDYRGIYEQYF; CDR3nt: TGCGCCAGCAGCCAAGATTACAGGGGAATCTACGAGCAGTACTTC
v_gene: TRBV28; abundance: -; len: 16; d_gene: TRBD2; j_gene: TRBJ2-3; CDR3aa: CASSLSTSGSPDRQYF; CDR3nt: TGTGCCAGCAGTTTATCGACTAGCGGGAGCCCAGATAGGCAGTATTTT
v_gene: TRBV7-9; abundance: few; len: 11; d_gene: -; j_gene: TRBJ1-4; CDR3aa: CASSGNEKLFF; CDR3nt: TGTGCCAGCAGCGGGAATGAAAAACTGTTTTTT